The source of this T cell receptor beta chain is a study of blood T cell repertoires in COVID-19. The wider study: Samples of COVID-19 (acute and convalescent) were obtained from the United States, Italy and Spain. Sources were T cells, B-cell-depleted T cells, or PBMCs; the material itself was cDNA or gDNA.

Patients of the Seattle cohort, enrolled during active infection, were followed longitudinally. This CDR3 is 19 amino acids long. Trimming removed 2 bases from V and 5 bases from J; junction bases left unmatched: 18. The germline gives CDR1 MGHRA, CDR2 YSYEKL. Per the study methods: How many nucleated cells were present was estimated from reference gene primer amplification. Measured with immunoSEQ multiplex PCR; TCRdb has only the in-frame clones, and not every one. V, J and clone size derive from that table, while D and trimming were established from the DNA sequence. The sample shows roughly 150,000 clones, around four fifths of them seen only once.

Sequenced sample: peripheral blood. This rearrangement joins TRBV4-1 to TRBJ2-5; TRBD2 matches 9 bases. The clonotype comes from a woman of 80 years or more with COVID-19, enrolled during active disease. In DNA form, the CDR3 reads TGCGCCAGCAGCCAAAGAACCCCCAGCCCAGCGGGAGGAATGGAGACCCAGTACTTC. Encoded protein: CASSQRTPSPAGGMETQYF.